This entry features one T cell receptor (beta chain) sequence. Its specificity is unknown. The data derive from a study of beta chain features in type 1 diabetes. The study, taken as a whole, reports: Insertions were fewer and deletions more numerous at VDJ junctions in type 1 diabetes patients.

Markers CD45RO/CCR7/CD25/CD127/CD95/CD27 served to sort CD4+ naive, central memory, regulatory and stem cell-like memory cells. Every isolated RNA sample was fully reverse transcribed, so sequencing captured expressed TCRB transcripts. This table comes from immunoSEQ multiplex PCR, and its TCRdb copy is limited to in-frame clones, with some not included. Among roughly 400,000 clones listed, over 11% were seen once. From germline, CDR1 is GTSNPN and CDR2 SVGIG (reference sequence). CDR3 size: 13 residues. Sequences were obtained from naive CD4+ T cells from blood. The clonotype was recovered from a young man in good health. The genes are TRBV30 and TRBJ1-2, with TRBD1 as a possible D gene (6 bases). The CDR3, as DNA: TGTGGCCTATACCCGGAACAGGGCGGTGGCTACACCTTC. It yields the protein CGLYPEQGGGYTF. Full variable domain (remainder filled in from reference TRBV30 and TRBJ1-2): SQTIHQWPATLVQPVGSPLSLECTVEGTSNPNLYWYRQAAGRGLQLLFYSVGIGQISSEVPQNLSASRPQDRQFILSSKKLLLSDSGFYLCGLYPEQGGGYTFGSGTRLTVV.